These 12 T cell receptor beta chains share one sample of origin, sequenced in a study of CD8 T cells in ankylosing spondylitis. Study findings and constraints: What seemed typical of ankylosing spondylitis blood was a TCR beta motif built from eight highly homologous variants.

Their antigen targets remain unknown. TCRdb re-called the 5' RACE reads through MiXCR, storing one row per CDR3 protein. The data contain about 500,000 distinct CDR3 sequences, about 5% of them singletons. The sequenced material came from blood, either unsorted or a sorted T cell fraction (not recorded which). These TCRs come from a male donor with ankylosing spondylitis.

This clonotype was found a few times. The V and J genes are TRBV4-1 and TRBJ2-7, with D hard to call. The CDR3 runs to 16 residues. CDR1 MGHRA and CDR2 YSYEKL come from the germline V gene. V was shortened by 3 bases and J by 0 bases, with 15 bases between the two germline ends. CDR3 sequence: CASSQPYAANSYEQYF. As DNA, the CDR3 is TGCGCCAGCAGCCAGCCTTACGCGGCAAACTCCTACGAGCAGTACTTC.

This clonotype was picked up many times. The J gene is TRBJ1-2, the V gene TRBV5-1; a possible D gene is TRBD1 (5 bases). The V and J ends lost 4 bases and 4 bases respectively, with 17 bases between them. The CDR3 runs 15 residues. Germline V gives CDR1 SGHRS, CDR2 YFSETQ. CDR3 residues: CASSQNPTVRYGYTF. CDR3 sequence (DNA): TGCGCCAGCAGCCAGAATCCGACAGTGCGCTATGGCTACACCTTC.

In this sample, this clonotype turned up many times. V is TRBV9 and J is TRBJ1-4; perhaps TRBD1 as D (5 bases). CDR1 is SGDLS, CDR2 YYNGEE, per germline. The CDR3 spans 16 residues. Trimming shortened V by 4 bases and J by 6 bases, and 19 bases separated the two germline ends. CDR3 loop: CASSSGRAGRDEKLFF. DNA for the CDR3: TGTGCCAGCAGCTCGGGACGGGCGGGGAGAGATGAAAAACTGTTTTTT.

The sample holds many counts of this clonotype. V usage is TRBV12-3 or TRBV12-4 and J usage is TRBJ2-7; D is uncertain. This CDR3 region has 12 residues. The V end was cut by 7 bases, the J end by 5 bases, with 12 bases between. CDR3 sequence (DNA): TGTGCCAGCATAGGGTACAGCAACGAGCAGTACTTC. Translation gives CASIGYSNEQYF.

This clonotype was recorded at least ten times. The V and J genes are TRBV3-1 and TRBJ2-1; D is perhaps TRBD2 (5 bases). The CDR3 loop spans 13 amino acids. The ends were cut back, 2 bases at V and 7 bases at J, with 9 bases in the middle. Germline CDR1 LGHDT, CDR2 YNNKEL (reference sequence). CDR3 loop: CASSQTSKNEQFF. Written as DNA, the CDR3 is TGTGCCAGCAGCCAAACTAGTAAGAATGAGCAGTTCTTC.

This clonotype showed up many times. The chain combines TRBV24-1 with TRBJ1-5; TRBD1 matches at 8 bases. Germline assignment: CDR1 KGHDR and CDR2 SFDVKD. CDR3 size: 16 residues. J was trimmed by 1 base and V by 2 bases; bases with no gene match: 3. The CDR3 region is CATSDSTGGSNQPQHF. The CDR3 DNA follows: TGTGCCACCAGTGATTCAACAGGGGGGAGCAATCAGCCCCAGCATTTT.

This clonotype occurred many times. The chain employs TRBV29-1 and TRBJ2-7; possible D gene TRBD1, 6 bases. Germline CDR1 SQVTM, CDR2 ANQGSEA. The ends were cut back, 2 bases at V and 6 bases at J, with 17 bases in the middle. This CDR3 contains 14 residues. The CDR3 sequence is CSVERTDDQGEQYF. For the CDR3, the DNA is TGCAGCGTTGAACGGACAGACGATCAGGGCGAGCAGTACTTC.

This clonotype was observed at least ten times. The chain has TRBV27 and TRBJ2-7, with 8 bases aligning to TRBD1. Germline-derived CDR1 and CDR2 are MNHEY and SMNVEV (reference sequence). V lost 6 bases to trimming and J lost 5 bases; unmatched junction nucleotides: 9. There are 14 residues in the CDR3. For the CDR3, the DNA is TGTGCCAGCAGAGCCGGGACAGGTCAGAACGAGCAGTACTTC. This gives the protein CASRAGTGQNEQYF.

This clonotype was counted at least ten times. V usage is TRBV7-2 and J usage is TRBJ1-3, with D possibly being TRBD1 (5 bases). The CDR3 sequence is 15 residues long. Germline V gene data show CDR1 as SGHTA and CDR2 as FQGNSA. Trimming removed 3 bases from V and 7 bases from J, with 16 bases in between. The CDR3 protein is CASSFEVLRGNTIYF. DNA for the CDR3: TGTGCCAGCAGCTTTGAGGTGTTACGGGGGAACACCATATATTTT.

This clonotype has ten or more counts. Here the CDR3 DNA reads TGTGCCAGCAGCGCCCCAAGGGGGGCAGGGGGAGATACGCAGTATTTT. This gives the protein CASSAPRGAGGDTQYF. V is TRBV9 and J is TRBJ2-3; possibly TRBD1 for D (7 bases). V lost 3 bases to trimming and J lost 5 bases, with 19 bases between them. This CDR3 comprises 16 residues. Germline lookup yields CDR1 SGDLS and CDR2 YYNGEE.

This clonotype has ten or more counts. The chain has TRBV29-1 and TRBJ2-1; 9 bases fit TRBD2. The CDR3 is 14 residues long. Germline values: CDR1 SQVTM, CDR2 ANQGSEA. The V segment lost 6 bases and the J segment 5 bases; nucleotides outside the gene matches: 8. The CDR3 protein is CSVMGLAEDNEQFF. CDR3 sequence (DNA): TGCAGCGTCATGGGACTAGCAGAAGACAATGAGCAGTTCTTC.

This clonotype was counted at least ten times. CDR3 amino acids: CAISESRNSNQPQHF. CDR3 bases: TGTGCCATCAGTGAGTCCAGGAATAGCAATCAGCCCCAGCATTTT. The rearrangement links TRBV10-3 to TRBJ1-5; D gene ambiguous. Trimming removed 0 bases at V and 0 bases at J, with 6 bases between. This CDR3 is 15 amino acids long. Germline CDR1 ENHRY, CDR2 SYGVKD.